This section outlines one T cell receptor (beta chain) sequence together with its context. Antigen: not known. Only in-frame clones appear in the TCRdb table, and some are missing; sequencing was by immunoSEQ multiplex PCR. The sample yields 55,000 to 65,000 clones, over 70% seen once. This entry is derived from a study of a mutant IDH1 vaccine in newly diagnosed glioma. Stated time point: week 47, end of study. In every dose of vaccine, 300 ug of mutant IDH1 20-mer peptide was given alongside topical imiquimod. Tumors from donors were new WHO grade 3 or 4 IDH1-mutant astrocytomas with ATRX loss. With V trimmed by 6 bases and J by 6 bases, 5 bases remained unmatched. Germline V CDR1 and CDR2: MNHEY, SVGAGI. The CDR3 has 15 residues.

This sequence was found in a man aged 50-59 years with glioma. This sample comprised PBMCs, obtained from a glioma patient whose treatment included an IDH1 peptide vaccine. This rearrangement joins TRBV6-5 to TRBJ1-6, with 10 bases identical to TRBD1. The CDR3 bases are TGTGCCAGCAGACGGGACAGGGGTGGTAATTCACCCCTCCACTTT. This sequence encodes CASRRDRGGNSPLHF.